The 23 T cell receptor beta chains reported below all come from one sample, sequenced in a study of OX40 agonist ivuxolimab in advanced cancers. Some clones are missing from TCRdb's copy, which holds only in-frame ones; the method was immunoSEQ multiplex PCR. The sample lists roughly 26,000 clones, about nine tenths occurring once. Material: CD4+ or CD8+ T cells sorted from blood, obtained in a trial of the OX40 agonist ivuxolimab. The source is an adult with an advanced solid tumor such as melanoma, head and neck, liver or kidney cancer.

The J gene is TRBJ2-3, the V gene TRBV7-2; 11 nucleotides agree with TRBD2. V dropped 2 bases and J dropped 13; count of bases not matched to a gene: 23. This CDR3 is 19 amino acids long. The germline gives CDR1 SGHTA, CDR2 FQGNSA. Here the CDR3 reads CASSLYGGDMASGGRKEYF. The CDR3 DNA sequence: TGTGCCAGCAGCTTATATGGAGGTGATATGGCTAGCGGGGGGAGGAAGGAGTATTTT.

The chain joins TRBV5-4 to TRBJ2-1; 9 bases map to TRBD2. CDR1 is SGHNT and CDR2 is YYREEE in the germline V gene (reference sequence). V dropped 6 bases and J dropped 0; count of bases not matched to a gene: 4. The CDR3 is 15 amino acids. The CDR3 DNA reads as TGTGCCAGCACGTATAGCGGGAGCTCCTACAATGAGCAGTTCTTC. This codes for CASTYSGSSYNEQFF.

The count of this clone is one. This rearrangement joins TRBV28 to TRBJ2-5, with 9 bases lining up with TRBD2. The CDR3 runs 16 residues. Per germline, CDR1 MDHEN and CDR2 SYDVKM. Losses at the gene ends were 5 bases for V and 0 bases for J; bases not matched to a gene: 7. The CDR3, as DNA: TGTGCCAGCAGTATCGGACTAGCGTCCTACCAAGAGACCCAGTACTTC. Protein: CASSIGLASYQETQYF.

The gene calls are TRBV2 and TRBJ1-1, with 10 bases lining up with TRBD1. This CDR3 has 13 residues. In germline, CDR1 is SNHLY, CDR2 FYNNEI. Trimming cost V 4 bases and J 13 bases; bases outside gene matches: 9. CDR3 DNA: TGTGCCAGCAGTGTTGACAGGGGGCGGGGTGGTTTCTTT. The encoded protein is CASSVDRGRGGFF.

The chain links TRBV10-1 to TRBJ2-1; D could derive from TRBD1 or TRBD2 (5 bases each). V dropped 0 bases and J dropped 3 bases, with 9 bases sitting between them. Germline V CDR1 and CDR2: WNHNN, SYGVQD (reference sequence). This CDR3 has 15 residues. The CDR3 reads CASSESGTLYNEQFF. In DNA, the CDR3 is TGCGCCAGCAGTGAGTCTGGGACCCTCTACAATGAGCAGTTCTTC.

The chain combines TRBV5-6 with TRBJ2-2, with D perhaps TRBD1 or TRBD2 (6 bases each). Germline loops: CDR1 SGHDT, CDR2 YYEEEE. V gave up 1 base and J gave up 4 bases, with 14 bases separating them. This CDR3 spans 16 amino acids. The CDR3 spells CASSLRRGGTTGELFF. The DNA for the CDR3 is TGTGCCAGCAGCTTGAGGCGAGGGGGGACCACCGGGGAGCTGTTTTTT. Filled out from reference TRBV5-6 and TRBJ2-2, the complete variable domain reads DAGVTQSPTHLIKTRGQQVTLRCSPKSGHDTVSWYQQALGQGPQFIFQYYEEEERQRGNFPDRFSGHQFPNYSSELNVNALLLGDSALYLCASSLRRGGTTGELFFGEGSRLTVL.

This clone came up once. This chain joins TRBV27 and TRBJ2-1; 10 nucleotides align to TRBD1. The ends lost 5 bases at V and 6 bases at J; junction bases unmatched: 7. CDR1 and CDR2 from the germline V gene are MNHEY and SMNVEV (reference sequence). CDR3 size: 15 residues. The CDR3 is CASSPRQGAANEQFF. Written as DNA, the CDR3 is TGTGCCAGCAGTCCGAGACAGGGGGCGGCCAATGAGCAGTTCTTC.

The CDR3 region has the DNA TGTGCCAGCAGCCGTGGGACAGGGGGCACGGAGCCCCAGCATTTT. Its protein product is CASSRGTGGTEPQHF. V usage is TRBV5-4 and J usage is TRBJ1-5, with 12 positions matching TRBD1. J lost 8 bases, V lost 4 bases, and 7 bases had no gene match. The V gene's germline CDR1 is SGHNT and CDR2 YYREEE (reference sequence). The CDR3 has 15 amino acids.

The chain recombines TRBV28 with TRBJ1-5; TRBD1 is a possible D gene (5 bases). Deletions cut 6 bases from V and 2 bases from J, with 17 bases between. CDR3 length: 16 amino acids. The germline gives CDR1 MDHEN, CDR2 SYDVKM. CDR3 protein: CASSPRARWGNQPQHF. The CDR3 DNA reads TGTGCCAGCAGCCCCAGGGCCCGGTGGGGCAATCAGCCCCAGCATTTT.

The chain carries TRBV19 and TRBJ2-7; 9 positions match TRBD1. V was pared by 5 bases and J by 4 bases, with 6 bases of the junction left unmatched. The CDR3 extends over 14 amino acids. The V gene's germline CDR1 is LNHDA and CDR2 SQIVND (reference sequence). The CDR3 DNA is TGTGCCAGTAGTTCATCGACAGGGGGGTACGAGCAGTACTTC. Protein: CASSSSTGGYEQYF.

The genes are TRBV10-3 and TRBJ2-1; D uncertain. CDR1 and CDR2 (germline): ENHRY, SYGVKD. V shed 8 bases and J shed 5 bases, with 13 bases lying between them. This CDR3 region has 13 residues. The CDR3 nucleotides are TGTGCCATCCGGCCGCCAGTGAACAATGAGCAGTTCTTC. Encoded protein: CAIRPPVNNEQFF.

This rearrangement joins TRBV19 to TRBJ1-3, with unresolved D. The CDR3 spans 18 residues. Germline CDR1 is LNHDA and CDR2 is SQIVND (reference sequence). V was shortened by 5 bases and J by 0 bases, with 20 bases between the two germline ends. The CDR3 here is CASSPALKQLASGNTIYF. CDR3 nucleotides: TGTGCCAGTAGTCCTGCCTTAAAGCAGTTAGCCTCTGGAAACACCATATATTTT.

The rearrangement links TRBV4-3 to TRBJ2-5; 14 bases align to TRBD2. CDR3 length: 16 residues. Trimming took 3 bases from V and 3 from J; bases not matched to a gene: 3. The V gene's germline CDR1 is LGHNA and CDR2 YSLEER. Here the CDR3 reads CASSQATSGGEETQYF. The CDR3 DNA reads TGCGCCAGCAGCCAGGCGACTAGCGGGGGGGAAGAGACCCAGTACTTC.

This sequence joins TRBV6-5 and TRBJ2-3, with 9 bases matching TRBD1. Germline V lookup: CDR1 MNHEY, CDR2 SVGAGI. With V trimmed by 6 bases and J by 1 base, 5 bases remained unmatched. CDR3 length: 15 amino acids. This CDR3 reads CASSRTGEGTDTQYF. CDR3 DNA: TGTGCCAGCAGCCGGACAGGGGAAGGCACAGATACGCAGTATTTT.

This clone showed up just once. The rearrangement joins TRBV30 to TRBJ1-1, with D hard to call. The germline gives CDR1 GTSNPN, CDR2 SVGIG (reference sequence). The CDR3 has 13 residues. V was trimmed by 4 bases and J by 0 bases, leaving 9 bases between them. The chain's CDR3 is CAWKLRVNTEAFF. The CDR3 bases are TGTGCCTGGAAATTAAGGGTGAACACTGAAGCTTTCTTT.

J is TRBJ2-1 and V is TRBV9; D gene unclear. CDR1 and CDR2 (germline): SGDLS, YYNGEE. The CDR3 loop spans 13 amino acids. Trimming left V 0 bases short and J 4 bases short, with 5 bases between. This CDR3 reads CASSVVGYNEQFF. The CDR3 DNA is TGTGCCAGCAGCGTAGTCGGGTACAATGAGCAGTTCTTC.

The chain links TRBV27 to TRBJ2-7, with 10 nucleotides matching TRBD1. V trimming: 0 bases; J trimming: 4 bases; junction bases outside the gene matches: 3. The CDR3 extends over 15 amino acids. Germline V gives CDR1 MNHEY, CDR2 SMNVEV (reference sequence). CDR3 loop: CASSLSGTGDYEQYF. CDR3 nucleotides: TGTGCCAGCAGTTTATCCGGGACAGGGGATTACGAGCAGTACTTC.

Of note for this clone: Its ends do not fully match the called genes, so a read error is possible. The DNA for the CDR3 is TGTGCCAGCAGCTCCCCAATCGGACAGGGTACTTCTATCTTC. It encodes CASSSPIGQGTSIF. The gene calls are TRBV6-6 and TRBJ1-2, with TRBD1 identical over 8 bases. The CDR3 sequence is 14 residues long. Germline V CDR1 and CDR2: MNHNY, SVGAGI (reference sequence).

The chain links TRBV29-1 to TRBJ1-4; the match to TRBD1 covers 9 bases. Germline V CDR1 and CDR2: SQVTM, ANQGSEA. The CDR3 is made up of 13 amino acids. J gave up 8 bases and V 4 bases, and 5 bases lay outside the gene matches. The CDR3 sequence: CSVAGTGMEKLFF. In DNA form, the CDR3 reads TGCAGCGTTGCCGGGACAGGGATGGAAAAACTGTTTTTT.

This clone was detected once. This rearrangement joins TRBV12-5 to TRBJ2-3, with 9 bases lining up with TRBD2. The CDR3 is made up of 15 amino acids. The V gene's germline CDR1 is LGHNT and CDR2 FRNRAP. With 5 bases clipped from V and 3 bases from J, the junction kept 6 bases outside the gene matches. CDR3 residues: CASGVGTSSTDTQYF. The CDR3 coding sequence is TGTGCTAGTGGTGTCGGGACTAGCAGTACAGATACGCAGTATTTT.

This rearrangement joins TRBV5-4 to TRBJ1-2; 11 nucleotides align to TRBD1. Germline loops: CDR1 SGHNT, CDR2 YYREEE (reference sequence). The CDR3 length is 13 residues. Germline trimming cut 4 bases from V and 6 bases from J; bases unmatched to any gene: 2. The CDR3 sequence is CASSGDRGDGYTF. For the CDR3, the DNA is TGTGCCAGCAGCGGGGACAGGGGGGATGGCTACACCTTC. Complete variable domain (other parts from reference TRBV5-4 and TRBJ1-2): ETGVTQSPTHLIKTRGQQVTLRCSSQSGHNTVSWYQQALGQGPQFIFQYYREEENGRGNFPPRFSGLQFPNYSSELNVNALELDDSALYLCASSGDRGDGYTFGSGTRLTVV.

This clone was seen once. This chain connects TRBV29-1 to TRBJ2-7; D might be TRBD1 (6 bases). The germline V gene has CDR1 SQVTM and CDR2 ANQGSEA. Between the trimmed V and J ends, which lost 4 bases and 0 bases, there was a span of 10 bases. The CDR3 is 13 residues long. The DNA of the CDR3 is TGCAGCGTTGTGTGGGGGCTCTCCTACGAGCAGTACTTC. It yields the protein CSVVWGLSYEQYF.

The chain uses TRBV5-6 and TRBJ2-7, with D perhaps matching TRBD2 (6 bases). V was shortened by 0 bases and J by 7 bases, with 23 bases between the two germline ends. The CDR3 covers 17 residues. The germline CDR1 and CDR2 sequences are SGHDT and YYEEEE. In nucleotides, the CDR3 is TGTGCCAGCAGCTTGGGAGTTAGCGGAAAGACTCTATGGGAGCAGTACTTC. This sequence encodes CASSLGVSGKTLWEQYF. The whole variable domain, remainder taken from reference TRBV5-6 and TRBJ2-7, is DAGVTQSPTHLIKTRGQQVTLRCSPKSGHDTVSWYQQALGQGPQFIFQYYEEEERQRGNFPDRFSGHQFPNYSSELNVNALLLGDSALYLCASSLGVSGKTLWEQYFGPGTRLTVT.